The clone carrying this T cell receptor (beta chain) came up a few times. Its target is unknown. All sorted populations exceeded 95% purity. Reverse transcribing all isolated RNA meant expressed TCRB transcripts were sequenced. Profiled with immunoSEQ multiplex PCR; TCRdb holds only in-frame clones, not every one. The sample lists a few hundred thousand clones, roughly 12% occurring once. The sample belongs to a study of beta chain features in type 1 diabetes. Across the whole study: In all, approximately 100,000,000 sorted cells from all samples were analyzed. Study observations and caveats: Moderately but significantly shorter TCRB CDR3s were found in Type 1 diabetes patients in all four CD4+ subsets.

Germline trimming cut 5 bases from V and 2 bases from J; bases unmatched to any gene: 9. The germline V gene encodes CDR1 SQVTM and CDR2 ANQGSEA. The CDR3 covers 15 residues. Sequenced material: naive CD4+ T cells from blood. This chain joins TRBV29-1 and TRBJ1-1, with 9 bases matching TRBD1. This clonotype was sampled from a young woman with type 1 diabetes. The CDR3 DNA follows: TGCAGCGTTCGGAAGGACAGGGGAGGTAACACTGAAGCTTTCTTT. Encoded protein: CSVRKDRGGNTEAFF. The complete variable domain, with remaining parts taken from reference TRBV29-1 and TRBJ1-1, reads SAVISQKPSRDICQRGTSLTIQCQVDSQVTMMFWYRQQPGQSLTLIATANQGSEATYESGFVIDKFPISRPNLTFSTLTVSNMSPEDSSIYLCSVRKDRGGNTEAFFGQGTRLTVV.